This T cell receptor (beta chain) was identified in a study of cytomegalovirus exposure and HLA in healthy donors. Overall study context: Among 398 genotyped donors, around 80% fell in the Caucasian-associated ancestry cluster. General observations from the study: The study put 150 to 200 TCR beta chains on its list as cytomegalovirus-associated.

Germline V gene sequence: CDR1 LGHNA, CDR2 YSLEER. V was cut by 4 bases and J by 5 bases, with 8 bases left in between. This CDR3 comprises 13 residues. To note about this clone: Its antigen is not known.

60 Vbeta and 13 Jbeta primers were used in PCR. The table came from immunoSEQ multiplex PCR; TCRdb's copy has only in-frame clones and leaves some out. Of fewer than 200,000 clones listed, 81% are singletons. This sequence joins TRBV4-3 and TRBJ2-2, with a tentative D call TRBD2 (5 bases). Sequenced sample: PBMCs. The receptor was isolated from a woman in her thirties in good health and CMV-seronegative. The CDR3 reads CASSPTSTGELFF. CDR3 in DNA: TGCGCCAGCAGCCCTACTAGTACCGGGGAGCTGTTTTTT.